This record looks at one T cell receptor beta chain sequence and its context. Other DNA sequences in the same sample also yield this CDR3. The data derive from a study of cytomegalovirus exposure and HLA in healthy donors. The overall study: Of roughly 400 genotyped donors, 65% to 85% clustered with self-reported Caucasian donors.

The PCR employed 60 Vbeta primers together with 13 Jbeta primers. Sequencing used immunoSEQ multiplex PCR; TCRdb keeps in-frame clones, though not all of them. Of fewer than 200,000 clones in the sample, about 88% are singletons; the top ten hold more than 2%. Germline CDR1 and CDR2: LGHNA and YSLEER. The V segment lost 1 base and the J segment 2 bases; nucleotides outside the gene matches: 0. This CDR3 has 16 residues. This rearrangement joins TRBV4-3 to TRBJ2-5; 14 nucleotides match TRBD2. The sequence was collected from a man younger than 35 in good health and CMV-seropositive. The sample comprised PBMCs. The CDR3, as DNA: TGCGCCAGCAGCCAAGGACTAGCGGGGGGGCAAGAGACCCAGTACTTC. Translated: CASSQGLAGGQETQYF.